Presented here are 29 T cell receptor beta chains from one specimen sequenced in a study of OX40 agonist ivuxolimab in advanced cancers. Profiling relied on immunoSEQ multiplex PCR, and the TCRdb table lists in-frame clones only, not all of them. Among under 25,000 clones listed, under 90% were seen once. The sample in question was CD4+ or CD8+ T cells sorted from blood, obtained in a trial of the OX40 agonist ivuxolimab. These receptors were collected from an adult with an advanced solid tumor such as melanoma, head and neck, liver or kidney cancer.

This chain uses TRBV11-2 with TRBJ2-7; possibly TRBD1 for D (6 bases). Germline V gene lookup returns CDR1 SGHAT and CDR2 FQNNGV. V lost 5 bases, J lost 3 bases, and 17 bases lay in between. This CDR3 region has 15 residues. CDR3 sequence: CASSASVYRDYEQYF. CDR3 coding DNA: TGTGCCAGCAGCGCATCAGTCTACAGGGACTACGAGCAGTACTTC.

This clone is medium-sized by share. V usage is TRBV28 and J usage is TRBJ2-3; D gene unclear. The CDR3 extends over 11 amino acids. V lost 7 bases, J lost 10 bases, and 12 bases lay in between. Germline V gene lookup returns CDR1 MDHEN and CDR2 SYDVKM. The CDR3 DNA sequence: TGTGCCAGCACCCTAGGGTCGGCGCAGTATTTT. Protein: CASTLGSAQYF.

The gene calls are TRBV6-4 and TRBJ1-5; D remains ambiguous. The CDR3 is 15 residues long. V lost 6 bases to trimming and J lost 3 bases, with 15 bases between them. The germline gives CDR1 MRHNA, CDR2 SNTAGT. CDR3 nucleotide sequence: TGTGCCAGCAGAAAGAGGCACATCGACAATCAGCCCCAGCATTTT. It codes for CASRKRHIDNQPQHF.

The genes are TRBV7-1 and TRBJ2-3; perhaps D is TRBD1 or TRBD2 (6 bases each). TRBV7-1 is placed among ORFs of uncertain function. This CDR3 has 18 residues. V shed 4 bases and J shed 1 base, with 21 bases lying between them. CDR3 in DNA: TGTGCCAGCAGCTTACCCGCCGGGACTGGGGGCGGCACAGATACGCAGTATTTT. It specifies CASSLPAGTGGGTDTQYF.

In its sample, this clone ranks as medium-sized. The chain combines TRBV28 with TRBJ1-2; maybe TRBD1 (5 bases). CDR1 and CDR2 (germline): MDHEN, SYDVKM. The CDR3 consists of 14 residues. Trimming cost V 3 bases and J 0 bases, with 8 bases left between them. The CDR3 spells CASSFRGTNYGYTF. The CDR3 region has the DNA TGTGCCAGCAGTTTTCGGGGGACTAACTATGGCTACACCTTC.

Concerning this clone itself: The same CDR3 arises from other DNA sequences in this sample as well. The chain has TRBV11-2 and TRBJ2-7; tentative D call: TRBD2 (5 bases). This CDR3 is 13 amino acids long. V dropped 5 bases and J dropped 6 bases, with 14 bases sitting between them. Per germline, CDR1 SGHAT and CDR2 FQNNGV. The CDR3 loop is CASSVGELLEQYF. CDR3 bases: TGTGCCAGCAGCGTCGGGGAGCTCCTCGAGCAGTACTTC.

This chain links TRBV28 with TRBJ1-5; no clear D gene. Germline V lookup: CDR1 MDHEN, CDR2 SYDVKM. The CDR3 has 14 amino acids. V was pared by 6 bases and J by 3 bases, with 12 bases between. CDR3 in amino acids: CASSPAGFNQPQHF. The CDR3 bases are TGTGCCAGCAGCCCCGCGGGGTTCAATCAGCCCCAGCATTTT.

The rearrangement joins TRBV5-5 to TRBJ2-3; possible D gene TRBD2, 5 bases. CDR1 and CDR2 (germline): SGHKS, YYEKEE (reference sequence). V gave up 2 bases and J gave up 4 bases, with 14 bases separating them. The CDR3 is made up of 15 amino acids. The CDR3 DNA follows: TGTGCCAGCAGCTTAAGTTTTGGGCGGGCAGATACGCAGTATTTT. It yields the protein CASSLSFGRADTQYF.

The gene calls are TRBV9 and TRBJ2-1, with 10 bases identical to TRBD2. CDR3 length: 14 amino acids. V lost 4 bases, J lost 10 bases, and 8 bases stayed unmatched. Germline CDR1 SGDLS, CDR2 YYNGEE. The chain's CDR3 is CASSPSGRAREQFF. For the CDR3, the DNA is TGTGCCAGCAGCCCGAGCGGGAGGGCCAGGGAGCAGTTCTTC.

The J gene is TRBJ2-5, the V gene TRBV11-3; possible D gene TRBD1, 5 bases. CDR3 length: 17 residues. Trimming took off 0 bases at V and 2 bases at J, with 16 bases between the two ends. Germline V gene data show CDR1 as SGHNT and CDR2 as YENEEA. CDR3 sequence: CASSLDRTGSEQETQYF. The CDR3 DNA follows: TGTGCCAGCAGCTTAGATCGAACAGGATCAGAACAAGAGACCCAGTACTTC. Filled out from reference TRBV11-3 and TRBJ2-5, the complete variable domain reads EAGVVQSPRYKIIEKKQPVAFWCNPISGHNTLYWYLQNLGQGPELLIRYENEEAVDDSQLPKDRFSAERLKGVDSTLKIQPAELGDSAVYLCASSLDRTGSEQETQYFGPGTRLLVL.

The DNA for the CDR3 is TGTGCCAGCACCCATCATAGGGACGCCTACAATGAGCAGTTCTTC. This gives the protein CASTHHRDAYNEQFF. This rearrangement joins TRBV25-1 to TRBJ2-1; TRBD1 or TRBD2 may be the D gene (5 bases each). The germline gives CDR1 MGHDK, CDR2 SYGVNS. The CDR3 runs 15 residues. V was cut by 7 bases and J by 2 bases, with 15 bases left in between.

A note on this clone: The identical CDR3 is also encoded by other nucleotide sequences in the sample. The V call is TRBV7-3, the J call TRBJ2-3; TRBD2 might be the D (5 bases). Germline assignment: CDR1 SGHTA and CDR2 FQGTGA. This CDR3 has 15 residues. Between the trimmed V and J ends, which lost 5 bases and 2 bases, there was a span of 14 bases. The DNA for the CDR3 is TGTGCCAGCAGCCCCGGCGGAGGCCCCACAGATACGCAGTATTTT. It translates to CASSPGGGPTDTQYF. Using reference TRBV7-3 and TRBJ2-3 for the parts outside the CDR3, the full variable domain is GAGVSQTPSNKVTEKGKYVELRCDPISGHTALYWYRQSLGQGPEFLIYFQGTGAADDSGLPNDRFFAVRPEGSVSTLKIQRTERGDSAVYLCASSPGGGPTDTQYFGPGTRLTVL.

In nucleotides, the CDR3 is TGTGCCAGCAGCTTTTACCCAAAGTTGGGAACTGAAGCTTTCTTT. Protein: CASSFYPKLGTEAFF. V is TRBV11-1 and J is TRBJ1-1; D gene uncertain. Per the germline V gene, CDR1 is SGHAT and CDR2 is FQDESV (reference sequence). Trimming removed 3 bases from V and 5 bases from J, with 16 bases in between. This CDR3 has 15 residues.

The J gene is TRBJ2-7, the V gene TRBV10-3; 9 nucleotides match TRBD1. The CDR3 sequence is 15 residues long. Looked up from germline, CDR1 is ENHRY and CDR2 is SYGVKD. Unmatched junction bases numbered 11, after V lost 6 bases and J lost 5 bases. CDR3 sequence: CAIRGGRGQGDEQYF. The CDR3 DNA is TGTGCCATCAGAGGGGGTAGGGGACAGGGAGACGAGCAGTACTTC.

The CDR3 sequence: CASSLFNGRNQPQHF. The CDR3 DNA is TGTGCCAGCAGCTTGTTCAACGGAAGAAATCAGCCCCAGCATTTT. The J gene is TRBJ1-5, the V gene TRBV5-8; D is uncertain. The V gene lost 1 base and the J gene lost 4 bases, with 12 bases spanning the gap. Germline V gene lookup returns CDR1 SGHTS and CDR2 YDEGEE. The CDR3 is 15 residues long.

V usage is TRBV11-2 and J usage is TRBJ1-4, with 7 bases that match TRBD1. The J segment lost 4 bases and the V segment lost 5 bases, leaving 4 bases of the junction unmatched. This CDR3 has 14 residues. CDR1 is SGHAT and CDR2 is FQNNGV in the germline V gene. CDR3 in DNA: TGTGCCAGCAGCCGGGACAGCTTTAATGAAAAACTGTTTTTT. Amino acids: CASSRDSFNEKLFF.

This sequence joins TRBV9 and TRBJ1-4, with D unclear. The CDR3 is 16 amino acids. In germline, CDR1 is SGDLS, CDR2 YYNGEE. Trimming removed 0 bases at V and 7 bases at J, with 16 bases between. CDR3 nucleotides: TGTGCCAGCAGCGTAGAAAGGGTTAGCGCTAGTGAAAAACTGTTTTTT. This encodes CASSVERVSASEKLFF.

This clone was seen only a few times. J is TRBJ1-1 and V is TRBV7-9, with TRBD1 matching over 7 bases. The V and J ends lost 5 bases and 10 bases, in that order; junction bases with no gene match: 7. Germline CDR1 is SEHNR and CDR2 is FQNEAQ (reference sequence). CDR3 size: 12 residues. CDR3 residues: CASSPGTVGAFF. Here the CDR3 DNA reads TGTGCCAGCAGCCCGGGGACAGTAGGAGCTTTCTTT. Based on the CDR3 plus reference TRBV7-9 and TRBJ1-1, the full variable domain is DTGVSQNPRHKITKRGQNVTFRCDPISEHNRLYWYRQTLGQGPEFLTYFQNEAQLEKSRLLSDRFSAERPKGSFSTLEIQRTEQGDSAMYLCASSPGTVGAFFGQGTRLTVV.

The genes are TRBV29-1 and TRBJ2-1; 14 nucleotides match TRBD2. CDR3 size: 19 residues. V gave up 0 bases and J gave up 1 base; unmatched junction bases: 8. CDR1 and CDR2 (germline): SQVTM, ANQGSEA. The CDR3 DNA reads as TGCAGCGTTGAAGATGGACTAGCGGGAGGATCCCAATCCTACAATGAGCAGTTCTTC. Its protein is CSVEDGLAGGSQSYNEQFF.

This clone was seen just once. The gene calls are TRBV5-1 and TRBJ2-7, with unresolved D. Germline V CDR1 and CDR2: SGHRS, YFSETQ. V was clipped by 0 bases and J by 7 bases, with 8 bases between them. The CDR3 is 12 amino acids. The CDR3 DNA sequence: TGCGCCAGCAGCTTGGCCCGTAGGGAGCAGTACTTC. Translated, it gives CASSLARREQYF.

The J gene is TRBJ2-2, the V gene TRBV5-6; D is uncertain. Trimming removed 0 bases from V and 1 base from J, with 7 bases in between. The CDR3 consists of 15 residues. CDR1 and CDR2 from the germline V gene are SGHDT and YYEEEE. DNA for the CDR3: TGTGCCAGCAGCTTGGGACCAGGGAACACCGGGGAGCTGTTTTTT. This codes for CASSLGPGNTGELFF.

The CDR3: CASSILGGAARYEQYF. DNA for the CDR3: TGTGCCAGTAGTATCTTAGGAGGAGCAGCCCGCTACGAGCAGTACTTC. The chain links TRBV19 to TRBJ2-7; tentatively, D is TRBD2 (5 bases). The CDR3 consists of 16 residues. From germline, CDR1 is LNHDA and CDR2 SQIVND (reference sequence). The V end was cut by 3 bases, the J end by 3 bases, with 18 bases between.

The CDR3: CASSTGEGWANEKLFF. The DNA of the CDR3 is TGTGCCAGCAGCACCGGTGAAGGTTGGGCTAATGAAAAACTGTTTTTT. The chain is built from TRBV5-8 and TRBJ1-4; D not resolved. From germline, CDR1 is SGHTS and CDR2 YDEGEE. CDR3 length: 16 amino acids. The germline V and J ends were trimmed by 4 bases and 3 bases, with 16 bases remaining between them. Full variable domain (rest looked up from reference TRBV5-8 and TRBJ1-4): EAGVTQSPTHLIKTRGQQATLRCSPISGHTSVYWYQQALGLGLQFLLWYDEGEERNRGNFPPRFSGRQFPNYSSELNVNALELEDSALYLCASSTGEGWANEKLFFGSGTQLSVL.

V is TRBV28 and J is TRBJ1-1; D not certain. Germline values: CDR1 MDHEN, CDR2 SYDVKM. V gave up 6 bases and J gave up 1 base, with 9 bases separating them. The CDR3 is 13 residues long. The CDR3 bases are TGTGCCAGCAGGCGAGGTCGGAACACTGAAGCTTTCTTT. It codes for CASRRGRNTEAFF.

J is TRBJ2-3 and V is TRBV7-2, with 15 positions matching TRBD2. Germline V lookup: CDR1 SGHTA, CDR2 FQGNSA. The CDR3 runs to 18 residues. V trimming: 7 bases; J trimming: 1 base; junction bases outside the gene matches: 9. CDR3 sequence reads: CASIPGLAGGLGTDTQYF. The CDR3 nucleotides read TGTGCCAGCATCCCCGGACTAGCGGGGGGGCTCGGCACAGATACGCAGTATTTT.

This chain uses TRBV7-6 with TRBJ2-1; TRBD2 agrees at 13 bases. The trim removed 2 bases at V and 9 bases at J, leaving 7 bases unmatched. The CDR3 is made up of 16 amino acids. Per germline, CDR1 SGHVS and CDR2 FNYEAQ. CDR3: CASSLKTSGRALEQFF. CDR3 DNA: TGTGCCAGCAGCTTAAAAACTAGCGGGAGGGCCCTTGAGCAGTTCTTC. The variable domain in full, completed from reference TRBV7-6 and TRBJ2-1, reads GAGVSQSPRYKVTKRGQDVALRCDPISGHVSLYWYRQALGQGPEFLTYFNYEAQQDKSGLPNDRFSAERPEGSISTLTIQRTEQRDSAMYRCASSLKTSGRALEQFFGPGTRLTVL.

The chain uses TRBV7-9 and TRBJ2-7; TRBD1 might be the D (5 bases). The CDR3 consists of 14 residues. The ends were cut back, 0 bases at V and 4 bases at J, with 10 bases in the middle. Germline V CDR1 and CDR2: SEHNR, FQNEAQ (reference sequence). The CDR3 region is CASSLASGWYEQYF. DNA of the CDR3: TGTGCCAGCAGCTTAGCTTCAGGGTGGTACGAGCAGTACTTC.

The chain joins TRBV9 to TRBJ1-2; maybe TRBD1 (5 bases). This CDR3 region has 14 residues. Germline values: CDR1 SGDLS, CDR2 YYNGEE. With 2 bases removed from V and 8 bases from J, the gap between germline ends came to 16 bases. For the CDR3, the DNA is TGTGCCAGCAGCGTGAGGGGAGTCCCGAGGGGCTACACCTTC. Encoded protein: CASSVRGVPRGYTF. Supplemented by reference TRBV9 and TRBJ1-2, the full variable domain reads DSGVTQTPKHLITATGQRVTLRCSPRSGDLSVYWYQQSLDQGLQFLIQYYNGEERAKGNILERFSAQQFPDLHSELNLSSLELGDSALYFCASSVRGVPRGYTFGSGTRLTVV.

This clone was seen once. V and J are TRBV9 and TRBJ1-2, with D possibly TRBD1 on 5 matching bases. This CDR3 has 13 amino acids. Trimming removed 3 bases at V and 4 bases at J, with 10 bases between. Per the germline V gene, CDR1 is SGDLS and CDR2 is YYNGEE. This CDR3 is CASSGQSFYGYTF. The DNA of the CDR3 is TGTGCCAGCAGCGGACAGTCTTTCTATGGCTACACCTTC.